This TCR beta chain was recorded in a study of blood T cell repertoires in COVID-19. Across the study: Material from acute and convalescent COVID-19 was sourced from the United States, Italy and Spain. PBMCs, B-cell-depleted T cells, or T cells provided the cDNA or gDNA that made up the material.

Original handling: The assay estimated nucleated cells by amplifying reference gene primers. The table came from immunoSEQ multiplex PCR; TCRdb's copy has only in-frame clones and leaves some out. Clone size and the V and J calls come from that table; the DNA yielded D and trimming. The sample yields 250,000 to 300,000 clones, around nine tenths seen once. The CDR3 covers 14 residues. The germline V gene encodes CDR1 LGHNA and CDR2 YSLEER. V was shortened by 0 bases and J by 7 bases, with 12 bases between the two germline ends. The chain is built from TRBV4-3 and TRBJ1-2; D is unresolved. This sequence was found in a woman aged 55-70 years with acute or convalescent COVID-19. Sequences were obtained from peripheral blood. CDR3 sequence: CASSQEGGLFGYTF. CDR3 sequence (DNA): TGCGCCAGCAGCCAAGAGGGAGGGTTGTTTGGCTACACCTTC.